Sequencing of this TCR beta chain was carried out in a study of CD8+ T cells in alopecia areata. cDNA serving as the sequencing template came from extracted, reverse transcribed RNA. Method: immunoSEQ multiplex PCR; TCRdb's copy keeps in-frame clones and lacks some. This table holds 150,000 to 200,000 clones, over 55% found once. Noted treatment: oral pan-JAK inhibitor, 5-10 mg twice daily. Germline loops: CDR1 SGDLS, CDR2 YYNGEE. Germline trimming cut 4 bases from V and 9 bases from J; bases unmatched to any gene: 7. This CDR3 spans 15 amino acids. This sequence joins TRBV9 and TRBJ1-6; 10 nucleotides agree with TRBD1. The sequenced sample was CD4+ T cells sorted from blood, obtained at week 24, from a patient treated with tofacitinib. This TCR derives from a human donor with alopecia areata. The chain's CDR3 is CASSTTGGSGSPLHF. The CDR3 bases are TGTGCCAGCAGCACGACAGGGGGCTCTGGTTCACCCCTCCACTTT.